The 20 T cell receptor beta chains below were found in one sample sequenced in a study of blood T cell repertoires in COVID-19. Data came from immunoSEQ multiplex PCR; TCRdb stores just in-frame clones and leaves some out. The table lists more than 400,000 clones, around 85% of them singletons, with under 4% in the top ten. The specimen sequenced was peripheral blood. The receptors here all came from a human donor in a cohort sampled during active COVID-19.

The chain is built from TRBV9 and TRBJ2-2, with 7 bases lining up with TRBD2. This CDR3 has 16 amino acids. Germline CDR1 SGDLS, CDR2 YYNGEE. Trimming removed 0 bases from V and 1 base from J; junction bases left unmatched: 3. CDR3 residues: CASSVAGGGNTGELFF. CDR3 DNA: TGTGCCAGCAGCGTAGCTGGGGGGGGGAACACCGGGGAGCTGTTTTTT.

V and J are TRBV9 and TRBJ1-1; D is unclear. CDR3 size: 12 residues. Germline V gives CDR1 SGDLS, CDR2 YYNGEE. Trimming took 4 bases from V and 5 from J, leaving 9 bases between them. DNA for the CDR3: TGTGCCAGCAGCCCTGAGGAGACTGAAGCTTTCTTT. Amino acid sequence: CASSPEETEAFF.

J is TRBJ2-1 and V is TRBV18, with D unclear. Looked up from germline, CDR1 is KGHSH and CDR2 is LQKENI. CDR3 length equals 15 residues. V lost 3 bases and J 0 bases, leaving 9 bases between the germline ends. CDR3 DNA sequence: TGTGCCAGCTCACCGGGCGAACGCTCCTACAATGAGCAGTTCTTC. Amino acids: CASSPGERSYNEQFF.

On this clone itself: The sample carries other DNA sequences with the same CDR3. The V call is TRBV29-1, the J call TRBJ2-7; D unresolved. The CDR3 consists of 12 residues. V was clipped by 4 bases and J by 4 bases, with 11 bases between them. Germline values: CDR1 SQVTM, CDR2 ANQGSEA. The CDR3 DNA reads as TGCAGCGTTGGTGATACGCGATACGAGCAGTACTTC. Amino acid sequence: CSVGDTRYEQYF.

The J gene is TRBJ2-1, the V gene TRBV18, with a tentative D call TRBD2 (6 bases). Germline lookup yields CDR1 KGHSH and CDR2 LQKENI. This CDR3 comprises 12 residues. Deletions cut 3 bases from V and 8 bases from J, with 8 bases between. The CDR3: CASSPEGDEQFF. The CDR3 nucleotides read TGTGCCAGCTCACCGGAGGGCGATGAGCAGTTCTTC.

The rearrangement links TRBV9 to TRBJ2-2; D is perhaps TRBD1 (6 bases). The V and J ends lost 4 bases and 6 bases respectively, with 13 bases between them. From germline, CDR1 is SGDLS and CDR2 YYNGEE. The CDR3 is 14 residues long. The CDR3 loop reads CASSLRQEPGELFF. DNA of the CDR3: TGTGCCAGCAGCCTCCGACAGGAGCCCGGGGAGCTGTTTTTT.

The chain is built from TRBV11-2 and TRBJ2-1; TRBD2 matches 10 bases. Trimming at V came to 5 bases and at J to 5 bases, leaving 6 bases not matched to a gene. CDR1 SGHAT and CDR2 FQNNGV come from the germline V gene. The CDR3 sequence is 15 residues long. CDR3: CASSLSGRVHNEQFF. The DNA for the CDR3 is TGTGCCAGCAGCCTCAGCGGGAGGGTGCACAATGAGCAGTTCTTC.

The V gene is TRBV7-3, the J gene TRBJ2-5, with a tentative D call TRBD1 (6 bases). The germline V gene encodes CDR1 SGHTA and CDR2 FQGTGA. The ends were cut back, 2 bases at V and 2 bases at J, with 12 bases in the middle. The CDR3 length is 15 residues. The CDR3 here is CASSLGAGAQETQYF. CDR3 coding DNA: TGTGCCAGCAGCTTAGGGGCAGGGGCACAAGAGACCCAGTACTTC.

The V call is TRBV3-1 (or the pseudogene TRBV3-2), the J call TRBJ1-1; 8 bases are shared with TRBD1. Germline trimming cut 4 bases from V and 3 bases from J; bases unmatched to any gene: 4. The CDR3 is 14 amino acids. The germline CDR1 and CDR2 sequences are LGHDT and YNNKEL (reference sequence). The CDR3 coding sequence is TGTGCCAGCAGCCCTACAGGGGGTTACACTGAAGCTTTCTTT. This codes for CASSPTGGYTEAFF.

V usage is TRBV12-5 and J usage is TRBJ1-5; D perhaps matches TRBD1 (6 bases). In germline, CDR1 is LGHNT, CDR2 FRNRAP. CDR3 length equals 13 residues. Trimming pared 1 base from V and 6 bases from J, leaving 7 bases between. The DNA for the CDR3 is TGTGCTAGTGGTTTGGGGACAGCTCAGCCCCAGCATTTT. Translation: CASGLGTAQPQHF. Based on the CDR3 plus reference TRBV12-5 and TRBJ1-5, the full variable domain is DARVTQTPRHKVTEMGQEVTMRCQPILGHNTVFWYRQTMMQGLELLAYFRNRAPLDDSGMPKDRFSAEMPDATLATLKIQPSEPRDSAVYFCASGLGTAQPQHFGDGTRLSIL.

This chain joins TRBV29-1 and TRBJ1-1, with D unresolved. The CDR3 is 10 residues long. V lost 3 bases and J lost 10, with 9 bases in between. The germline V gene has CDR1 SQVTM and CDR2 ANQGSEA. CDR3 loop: CSVDRPGAFF. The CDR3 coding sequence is TGCAGCGTTGATAGGCCAGGAGCTTTCTTT.

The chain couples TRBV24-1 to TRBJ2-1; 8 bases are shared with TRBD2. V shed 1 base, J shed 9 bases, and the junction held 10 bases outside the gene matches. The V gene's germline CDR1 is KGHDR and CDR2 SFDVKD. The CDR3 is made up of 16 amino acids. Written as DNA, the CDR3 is TGTGCCACCAGTGATTTCGGACTAGCCGGGGAAGTTGAGCAGTTCTTC. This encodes CATSDFGLAGEVEQFF.

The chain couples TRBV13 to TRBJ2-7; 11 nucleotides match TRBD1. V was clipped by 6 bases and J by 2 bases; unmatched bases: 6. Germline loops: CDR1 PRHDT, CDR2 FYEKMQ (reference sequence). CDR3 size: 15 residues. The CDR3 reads CASSLGQGGPYEQYF. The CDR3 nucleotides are TGTGCCAGCAGTTTGGGACAGGGGGGGCCCTACGAGCAGTACTTC.

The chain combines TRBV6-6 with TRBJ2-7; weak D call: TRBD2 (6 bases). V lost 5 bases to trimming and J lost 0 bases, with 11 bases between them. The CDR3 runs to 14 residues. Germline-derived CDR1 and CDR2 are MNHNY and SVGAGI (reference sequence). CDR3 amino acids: CASSAASDSYEQYF. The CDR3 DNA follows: TGTGCCAGCAGTGCCGCTAGCGACTCCTACGAGCAGTACTTC.

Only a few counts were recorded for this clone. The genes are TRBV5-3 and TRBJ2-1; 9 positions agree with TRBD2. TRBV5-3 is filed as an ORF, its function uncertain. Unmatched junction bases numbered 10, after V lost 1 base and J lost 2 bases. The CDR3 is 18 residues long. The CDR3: CARSLHMTAGGTYNEQFF. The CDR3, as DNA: TGTGCCAGAAGCTTGCATATGACAGCGGGAGGTACCTACAATGAGCAGTTCTTC.

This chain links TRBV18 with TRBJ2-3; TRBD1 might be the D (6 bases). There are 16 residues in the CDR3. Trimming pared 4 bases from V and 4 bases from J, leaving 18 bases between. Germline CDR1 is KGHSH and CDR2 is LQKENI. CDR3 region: CASSRGHANSPDTQYF. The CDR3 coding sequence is TGTGCCAGCTCACGGGGACACGCGAATTCGCCAGATACGCAGTATTTT. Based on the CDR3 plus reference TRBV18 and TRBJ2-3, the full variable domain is NAGVMQNPRHLVRRRGQEARLRCSPMKGHSHVYWYRQLPEEGLKFMVYLQKENIIDESGMPKERFSAEFPKEGPSILRIQQVVRGDSAAYFCASSRGHANSPDTQYFGPGTRLTVL.

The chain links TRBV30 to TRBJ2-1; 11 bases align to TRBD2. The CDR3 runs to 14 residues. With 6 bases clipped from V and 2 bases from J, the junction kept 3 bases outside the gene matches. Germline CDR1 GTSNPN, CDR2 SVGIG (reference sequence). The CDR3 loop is CACYSGRAYNEQFF. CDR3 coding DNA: TGTGCCTGTTATAGCGGGAGGGCCTACAATGAGCAGTTCTTC.

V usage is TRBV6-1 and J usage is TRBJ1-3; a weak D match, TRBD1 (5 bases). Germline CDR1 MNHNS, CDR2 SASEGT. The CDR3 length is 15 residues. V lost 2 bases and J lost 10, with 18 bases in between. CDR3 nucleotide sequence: TGTGCCAGCAGTGAAAGGAAAAGGGGCGATAGGACCATATATTTT. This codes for CASSERKRGDRTIYF.

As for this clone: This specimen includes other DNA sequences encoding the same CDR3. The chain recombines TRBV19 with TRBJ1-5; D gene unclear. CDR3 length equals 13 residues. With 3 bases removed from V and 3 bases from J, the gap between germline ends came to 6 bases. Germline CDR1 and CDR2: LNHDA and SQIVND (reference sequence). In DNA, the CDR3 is TGTGCCAGTAGTATTCAGATCAATCAGCCCCAGCATTTT. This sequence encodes CASSIQINQPQHF.

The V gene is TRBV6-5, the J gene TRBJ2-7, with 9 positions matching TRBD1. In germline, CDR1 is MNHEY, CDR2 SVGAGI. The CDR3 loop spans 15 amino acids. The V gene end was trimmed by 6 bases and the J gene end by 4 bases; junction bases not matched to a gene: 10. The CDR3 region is CASRPAGTGLYEQYF. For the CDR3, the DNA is TGTGCCAGCAGACCCGCCGGGACAGGGTTATACGAGCAGTACTTC.